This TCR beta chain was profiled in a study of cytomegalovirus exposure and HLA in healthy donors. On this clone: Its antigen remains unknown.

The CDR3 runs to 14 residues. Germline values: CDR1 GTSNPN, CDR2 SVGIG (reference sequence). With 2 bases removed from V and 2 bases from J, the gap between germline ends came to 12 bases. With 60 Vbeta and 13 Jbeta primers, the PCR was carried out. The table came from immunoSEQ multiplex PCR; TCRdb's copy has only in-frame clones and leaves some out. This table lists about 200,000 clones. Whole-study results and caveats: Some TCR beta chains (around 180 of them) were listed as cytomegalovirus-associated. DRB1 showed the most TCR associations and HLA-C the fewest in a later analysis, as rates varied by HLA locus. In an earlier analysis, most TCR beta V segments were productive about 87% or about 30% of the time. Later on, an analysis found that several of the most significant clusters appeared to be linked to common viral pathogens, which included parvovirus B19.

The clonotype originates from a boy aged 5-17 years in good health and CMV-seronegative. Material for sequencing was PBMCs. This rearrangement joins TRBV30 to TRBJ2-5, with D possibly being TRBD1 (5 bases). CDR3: CAWSQGRVQETQYF. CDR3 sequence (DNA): TGTGCCTGGAGTCAGGGTCGCGTTCAAGAGACCCAGTACTTC.